These 15 T cell receptor beta chains were all obtained from the same sample, sequenced in a study of blood T cell repertoires in COVID-19. Libraries were prepared by immunoSEQ multiplex PCR; TCRdb keeps only in-frame clonotypes and omits some of them. The table has some 130,000 clones, around 80% seen once. The sample consisted of peripheral blood. All receptors derive from a man between 65 and 79 years old with acute or convalescent COVID-19.

V gene TRBV3-1 (or the pseudogene TRBV3-2) combines with J gene TRBJ2-3, with 7 positions matching TRBD2. The CDR3 sequence is 19 residues long. Germline V gives CDR1 LGHDT, CDR2 YNNKEL (reference sequence). Trimming at V came to 0 bases and at J to 6 bases, leaving 18 bases not matched to a gene. The CDR3 loop is CASSQEPPWWRGLRDTQYF. In DNA form, the CDR3 reads TGTGCCAGCAGCCAAGAGCCTCCCTGGTGGCGGGGACTAAGGGATACGCAGTATTTT.

V gene TRBV3-1 (or the pseudogene TRBV3-2) combines with J gene TRBJ1-6; no clear D. CDR1 and CDR2 from the germline V gene are LGHDT and YNNKEL (reference sequence). The CDR3 covers 9 residues. The CDR3 loop is CASGSPLHF. The CDR3 DNA follows: TGTGCGTCGGGGTCACCCCTCCACTTT.

The CDR3 nucleotides read TGTGCCAGCAGCCACGGGACAGGGGGTCCTGAAGCTTTCTTT. This encodes CASSHGTGGPEAFF. This sequence joins TRBV6-5 and TRBJ1-1; 11 bases align to TRBD1. The germline gives CDR1 MNHEY, CDR2 SVGAGI. The CDR3 totals 14 residues. Unmatched junction bases numbered 6, after V lost 6 bases and J lost 6 bases.

This chain joins TRBV13 and TRBJ2-7; weak D call: TRBD1 (6 bases). V lost 3 bases to trimming and J lost 2 bases, with 17 bases between them. This CDR3 comprises 16 residues. Germline lookup yields CDR1 PRHDT and CDR2 FYEKMQ (reference sequence). CDR3 amino acids: CASSFKGGRGTYEQYF. As DNA, the CDR3 is TGTGCCAGCAGCTTCAAAGGGGGTCGGGGTACCTACGAGCAGTACTTC.

The V and J genes are TRBV3-1 (or the pseudogene TRBV3-2) and TRBJ1-3; D unclear. V lost 1 base and J lost 1, with 11 bases in between. The germline CDR1 and CDR2 sequences are LGHDT and YNNKEL (reference sequence). The CDR3 totals 16 residues. The CDR3 loop is CASSQGVLASGNTIYF. CDR3 coding DNA: TGTGCCAGCAGCCAAGGGGTGTTAGCTTCTGGAAACACCATATATTTT.

The chain couples TRBV6-5 to TRBJ1-4; D uncertain. This CDR3 comprises 11 residues. V was clipped by 7 bases and J by 4 bases, with 4 bases between them. Germline V CDR1 and CDR2: MNHEY, SVGAGI. CDR3 DNA sequence: TGTGCCAGCACCCATAATGAAAAACTGTTTTTT. Protein product: CASTHNEKLFF.

The J gene is TRBJ1-1, the V gene TRBV27, with unresolved D. This CDR3 is built from 15 residues. Germline V gene sequence: CDR1 MNHEY, CDR2 SMNVEV (reference sequence). V lost 7 bases and J lost 0, with 15 bases in between. The CDR3 sequence is CASTPLSRMNTEAFF. The CDR3 DNA reads TGTGCCAGCACCCCACTCTCCCGAATGAACACTGAAGCTTTCTTT.

The CDR3, as DNA: TGCAGTGCTAGTCCCGGGACTGAAGCTTTCTTT. It specifies CSASPGTEAFF. J is TRBJ1-1 and V is TRBV20-1; D is unresolved. The CDR3 consists of 11 residues. The germline CDR1 and CDR2 sequences are DFQATT and SNEGSKA (reference sequence). The V end was cut by 3 bases, the J end by 5 bases, with 7 bases between.

The CDR3 DNA is TGTGCCAGCAGCGCCCAACAGGGGTTAGGCGAGACCCAGTACTTC. Its translation: CASSAQQGLGETQYF. The chain links TRBV7-2 to TRBJ2-5; 7 bases agree with TRBD1. Germline assignment: CDR1 SGHTA and CDR2 FQGNSA. The CDR3 runs 15 residues. With 5 bases clipped from V and 5 bases from J, the junction kept 11 bases outside the gene matches.

The CDR3 sequence: CASSPGLGGRNEQFF. CDR3 DNA sequence: TGCGCCAGCAGCCCCGGCCTAGGGGGAAGGAATGAGCAGTTCTTC. The V call is TRBV5-1, the J call TRBJ2-1; perhaps TRBD1 as D (6 bases). V gave up 4 bases and J gave up 7 bases, with 18 bases separating them. The CDR3 loop spans 15 amino acids. The germline gives CDR1 SGHRS, CDR2 YFSETQ. The full variable domain, with the rest looked up from reference TRBV5-1 and TRBJ2-1, is KAGVTQTPRYLIKTRGQQVTLSCSPISGHRSVSWYQQTPGQGLQFLFEYFSETQRNKGNFPGRFSGRQFSNSRSEMNVSTLELGDSALYLCASSPGLGGRNEQFFGPGTRLTVL.

The genes are TRBV5-4 and TRBJ1-2; no definite D call. V was trimmed by 1 base and J by 6 bases, leaving 10 bases between them. The germline CDR1 and CDR2 sequences are SGHNT and YYREEE (reference sequence). The CDR3 spans 13 residues. This CDR3 reads CASSLKGGDGYTF. CDR3 nucleotide sequence: TGTGCCAGCAGCTTGAAGGGAGGAGATGGCTACACCTTC. Complete variable domain (other parts from reference TRBV5-4 and TRBJ1-2): ETGVTQSPTHLIKTRGQQVTLRCSSQSGHNTVSWYQQALGQGPQFIFQYYREEENGRGNFPPRFSGLQFPNYSSELNVNALELDDSALYLCASSLKGGDGYTFGSGTRLTVV.

The chain employs TRBV5-1 and TRBJ1-1; D is possibly TRBD1 (6 bases). Trimming took 4 bases from V and 5 from J, leaving 15 bases between them. There are 14 residues in the CDR3. The germline V gene has CDR1 SGHRS and CDR2 YFSETQ. DNA for the CDR3: TGCGCCAGCAGCCCTCGGGCCCAGGGGACTGAAGCTTTCTTT. Translating gives CASSPRAQGTEAFF.

J is TRBJ2-1 and V is TRBV27; D possibly corresponds to TRBD2 (6 bases). CDR1 and CDR2 from the germline V gene are MNHEY and SMNVEV (reference sequence). The CDR3 runs to 13 residues. V was shortened by 5 bases and J by 2 bases, with 7 bases between the two germline ends. CDR3 loop: CASSPGAYNEQFF. CDR3 sequence (DNA): TGTGCCAGCAGTCCGGGGGCCTACAATGAGCAGTTCTTC.

The rearrangement uses TRBV7-8 and TRBJ2-6, with D tentatively TRBD2 (5 bases). This CDR3 spans 18 amino acids. Trimming removed 6 bases at V and 0 bases at J, with 18 bases between. CDR1 and CDR2 (germline): SGHVS, FQNEAQ. DNA of the CDR3: TGTGCCAGCAGTCGTCTCTTCCGGGGTTCCTCTGGGGCCAACGTCCTGACTTTC. This codes for CASSRLFRGSSGANVLTF.

The V and J genes are TRBV6-5 and TRBJ2-7; 7 nucleotides line up with TRBD1. The CDR3 contains 14 residues. Germline CDR1 reads MNHEY; CDR2 reads SVGAGI. CDR3 sequence: CSTQRGTDLYEQYF. The CDR3 region has the DNA TGTTCAACTCAGAGGGGGACAGATCTTTACGAGCAGTACTTC.